The rows below give T cell receptor beta chains drawn from one sample of a study of OX40 agonist ivuxolimab in advanced cancers. TCRdb keeps only in-frame clones here, not all; method: immunoSEQ multiplex PCR. Its table records about two dozen clones. The material sequenced was CD4+ or CD8+ T cells sorted from blood, taken in a trial of the OX40 agonist ivuxolimab. The origin of the receptors is an adult with an advanced solid tumor such as melanoma, head and neck, liver or kidney cancer. Each CDR3 is given with its conserved first and last residue. Each record gives: clone size, D gene, V gene, J gene, CDR3 protein, CDR3 DNA. D genes are given only for firm matches. Expanded clones are given a class, and other clones once, few, many or no size at all.

-	TRBD1	TRBV29-1	TRBJ2-5	CSVDTGEETQYF	TGCAGCGTTGATACAGGGGAAGAGACCCAGTACTTC
-	-	TRBV19	TRBJ2-1	CASSTQGDFSLPFNEQFF	TGTGCCAGTAGTACCCAAGGGGATTTTTCTCTGCCATTCAATGAGCAGTTCTTC
-	-	TRBV11-3	TRBJ1-2	CASSPAGAKYGYTF	TGTGCCAGCAGCCCAGCAGGGGCAAAATATGGCTACACCTTC
-	-	TRBV11-3	TRBJ1-2	CASSPDGKTYGYTF	TGTGCCAGCAGCCCAGACGGAAAGACCTATGGCTACACCTTC
-	TRBD1	TRBV6-8	TRBJ2-1	CASSYPSGQGGNEQFF	TGTGCCAGCAGTTACCCCTCGGGACAGGGAGGCAATGAGCAGTTCTTC
once	-	TRBV18	TRBJ1-2	CASSPGGNGYTF	TGTGCCAGCTCACCTGGGGGTAACGGCTACACCTTC
-	TRBD1	TRBV29-1	TRBJ2-2	CSAQGTNTGELFF	TGCAGCGCACAGGGGACGAACACCGGGGAGCTGTTTTTT
-	-	TRBV19	TRBJ1-1	CASSETMNTEAFF	TGTGCCAGTAGTGAGACGATGAACACTGAAGCTTTCTTT
-	-	TRBV11-3	TRBJ2-3	CASSLLVGPGDTQYF	TGTGCCAGCAGCTTGCTTGTCGGTCCCGGCGATACGCAGTATTTT
-	TRBD2	TRBV15	TRBJ2-2	CATGSGREDTGELFF	TGTGCCACCGGAAGCGGGAGGGAGGACACCGGGGAGCTGTTTTTT